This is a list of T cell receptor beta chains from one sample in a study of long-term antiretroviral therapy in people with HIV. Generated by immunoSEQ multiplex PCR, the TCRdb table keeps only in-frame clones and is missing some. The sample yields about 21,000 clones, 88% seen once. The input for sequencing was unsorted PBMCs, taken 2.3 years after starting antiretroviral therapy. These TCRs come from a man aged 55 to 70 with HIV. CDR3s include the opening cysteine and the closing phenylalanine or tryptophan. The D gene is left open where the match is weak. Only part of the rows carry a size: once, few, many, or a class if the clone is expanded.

CDR3 protein: CATSRAGGGRNEQFF
CDR3 DNA: TGTGCCACCAGCAGGGCCGGGGGGGGACGGAATGAGCAGTTCTTC
CDR3 length: 15
V gene: TRBV15
J gene: TRBJ2-1
clone size: -
D gene: TRBD2

CDR3 protein: CASSMTGTLNTEAFF
CDR3 DNA: TGCGCCAGCAGCATGACAGGGACCTTGAACACTGAAGCTTTCTTT
CDR3 length: 15
V gene: TRBV5-1
J gene: TRBJ1-1
clone size: -
D gene: TRBD1

CDR3 protein: CASRRTGLNTDTQYF
CDR3 DNA: TGTGCCAGCAGAAGGACAGGGTTGAACACAGATACGCAGTATTTT
CDR3 length: 15
V gene: TRBV6-1
J gene: TRBJ2-3
clone size: -
D gene: TRBD1

CDR3 protein: CASSFLPASVPQYF
CDR3 DNA: TGTGCCAGCAGCTTCCTCCCCGCTAGCGTTCCGCAGTATTTT
CDR3 length: 14
V gene: TRBV7-2
J gene: TRBJ2-3
clone size: once
D gene: -

CDR3 protein: CASSIWGAMRDTQYF
CDR3 DNA: TGCGCCAGCAGCATATGGGGGGCGATGAGAGATACGCAGTATTTT
CDR3 length: 15
V gene: TRBV5-1
J gene: TRBJ2-3
clone size: -
D gene: -

CDR3 protein: CASSQGGTGAFHEQYF
CDR3 DNA: TGCGCCAGCAGTCAAGGCGGGACAGGGGCTTTCCACGAGCAGTACTTC
CDR3 length: 16
V gene: TRBV23-1
J gene: TRBJ2-7
clone size: -
D gene: TRBD1

CDR3 protein: CASSFWQGANTGELFF
CDR3 DNA: TGTGCCAGCAGCTTTTGGCAGGGAGCGAACACCGGGGAGCTGTTTTTT
CDR3 length: 16
V gene: TRBV7-8
J gene: TRBJ2-2
clone size: -
D gene: -

CDR3 protein: CASWGAVEQYF
CDR3 DNA: TGTGCCAGCTGGGGGGCAGTCGAGCAGTACTTC
CDR3 length: 11
V gene: TRBV6-1
J gene: TRBJ2-7
clone size: few
D gene: -

CDR3 protein: CASSSPPTGNYEQYF
CDR3 DNA: TGTGCCAGCAGTTCCCCACCGACAGGAAACTACGAGCAGTACTTC
CDR3 length: 15
V gene: TRBV6-6
J gene: TRBJ2-7
clone size: once
D gene: -

CDR3 protein: CASSPPGSSANTGELFF
CDR3 DNA: TGTGCCAGCTCACCACCAGGAAGCAGCGCGAACACCGGGGAGCTGTTTTTT
CDR3 length: 17
V gene: TRBV18
J gene: TRBJ2-2
clone size: -
D gene: -

CDR3 protein: CASSFGQGGSYEQYF
CDR3 DNA: TGTGCCAGCAGCTTTGGACAGGGGGGCTCCTACGAGCAGTACTTC
CDR3 length: 15
V gene: TRBV11-2
J gene: TRBJ2-7
clone size: -
D gene: TRBD1

CDR3 protein: CASSYDSDNEQFF
CDR3 DNA: TGTGCCAGCAGTTACGACTCCGACAATGAGCAGTTCTTC
CDR3 length: 13
V gene: TRBV6-6
J gene: TRBJ2-1
clone size: -
D gene: -

CDR3 protein: CASSRTVNEKLFF
CDR3 DNA: TGTGCCAGCTCAAGGACCGTTAATGAAAAACTGTTTTTT
CDR3 length: 13
V gene: TRBV18
J gene: TRBJ1-4
clone size: -
D gene: -

CDR3 protein: CASSASNPHNEQYF
CDR3 DNA: TGTGCCAGCAGCGCGAGTAATCCTCACAACGAGCAGTACTTC
CDR3 length: 14
V gene: TRBV9
J gene: TRBJ2-7
clone size: -
D gene: -

CDR3 protein: CASSVEAGGRLDTQYF
CDR3 DNA: TGTGCCAGCAGCGTAGAAGCGGGAGGTCGGCTAGATACGCAGTATTTT
CDR3 length: 16
V gene: TRBV9
J gene: TRBJ2-3
clone size: once
D gene: TRBD2

CDR3 protein: CASSKPGTGLEQYF
CDR3 DNA: TGTGCCAGCAGTAAGCCCGGGACAGGGCTCGAGCAGTACTTC
CDR3 length: 14
V gene: TRBV6-5
J gene: TRBJ2-7
clone size: -
D gene: TRBD1

CDR3 protein: CASSQGFEQYF
CDR3 DNA: TGTGCCAGCAGCCAGGGTTTCGAGCAGTACTTC
CDR3 length: 11
V gene: TRBV2
J gene: TRBJ2-7
clone size: -
D gene: -

CDR3 protein: CASSVGAGPYNSPLHF
CDR3 DNA: TGTGCCAGCAGCGTAGGGGCAGGCCCCTATAATTCACCCCTCCACTTT
CDR3 length: 16
V gene: TRBV9
J gene: TRBJ1-6
clone size: -
D gene: -

CDR3 protein: CASSFHPGTGGYEQYF
CDR3 DNA: TGTGCCAGCAGCTTCCATCCCGGGACAGGGGGCTACGAGCAGTACTTC
CDR3 length: 16
V gene: TRBV7-9
J gene: TRBJ2-7
clone size: -
D gene: TRBD1

CDR3 protein: CASSLVIVGEFPDTQYF
CDR3 DNA: TGTGCCAGCAGCTTAGTAATCGTGGGGGAGTTTCCAGATACGCAGTATTTT
CDR3 length: 17
V gene: TRBV11-2
J gene: TRBJ2-3
clone size: -
D gene: -

CDR3 protein: CASSQTGTGITQYF
CDR3 DNA: TGCGCCAGCAGCCAGACCGGGACAGGGATAACCCAGTACTTC
CDR3 length: 14
V gene: TRBV4-3
J gene: TRBJ2-5
clone size: -
D gene: TRBD1

CDR3 protein: CASSLWIPKAQDRADTEAFF
CDR3 DNA: TGTGCCAGCAGTTTATGGATCCCGAAGGCGCAAGACAGGGCGGACACTGAAGCTTTCTTT
CDR3 length: 20
V gene: TRBV28
J gene: TRBJ1-1
clone size: -
D gene: TRBD1

CDR3 protein: CASSPADLSLSTDTQYF
CDR3 DNA: TGTGCCAGCAGCCCAGCGGACCTCTCGCTTAGCACAGATACGCAGTATTTT
CDR3 length: 17
V gene: TRBV9
J gene: TRBJ2-3
clone size: -
D gene: -